The 6 T cell receptor beta chains in this list originate from one sample, sequenced in a study of CD8 T cells in ankylosing spondylitis. Using its own MiXCR run on the 5' RACE reads, TCRdb lists one record per CDR3 protein. Found here are about 150,000 distinct CDR3 sequences, about 10% of them singletons; the top ten hold 4.1%. Sequenced: blood, either unsorted or a sorted T cell fraction (not recorded which). The origin of the receptors is a female donor with ankylosing spondylitis or in good health (not recorded which).

This clonotype occurred many times. The genes are TRBV7-9 and TRBJ2-3; TRBD1 matches 7 bases. This CDR3 has 12 amino acids. CDR1 is SEHNR and CDR2 is FQNEAQ in the germline V gene (reference sequence). The J segment lost 14 bases and the V segment lost 3 bases, leaving 8 bases of the junction unmatched. This CDR3 reads CASSFTRDSLYF. DNA for the CDR3: TGTGCCAGCAGCTTCACCCGGGACAGTCTGTATTTT.

In its sample, this clonotype was seen many times. The chain combines TRBV20-1 with TRBJ2-5; D uncertain. CDR3 length: 10 amino acids. V lost 6 bases and J lost 4, with 6 bases in between. Germline V CDR1 and CDR2: DFQATT, SNEGSKA (reference sequence). CDR3 amino acids: CSAGPETQYF. CDR3 bases: TGCAGTGCCGGCCCAGAGACCCAGTACTTC.

The table lists this clonotype with a few counts. V usage is TRBV29-1 and J usage is TRBJ1-2; possibly TRBD1 for D (5 bases). V gave up 6 bases and J gave up 8 bases, with 19 bases separating them. Germline values: CDR1 SQVTM, CDR2 ANQGSEA. The CDR3 is 13 residues long. The CDR3: CSVGGEGFSGYTF. The CDR3 DNA reads TGCAGCGTCGGGGGGGAGGGGTTCAGCGGCTACACCTTC.

This clonotype was detected ten times or more. The rearrangement links TRBV5-1 to TRBJ2-3; TRBD1 or TRBD2 may be the D gene (5 bases each). The germline CDR1 and CDR2 sequences are SGHRS and YFSETQ. Trimming removed 4 bases at V and 2 bases at J, with 20 bases between. The CDR3 spans 17 residues. The CDR3 loop reads CASSRSRDPWSTDTQYF. CDR3 in DNA: TGCGCCAGCAGCCGGAGCCGGGACCCCTGGTCCACAGATACGCAGTATTTT.

The table lists this clonotype with many counts. The chain carries TRBV5-6 and TRBJ2-7; the D call may be TRBD1 or TRBD2 (5 bases each). Germline-derived CDR1 and CDR2 are SGHDT and YYEEEE. Between the trimmed V and J ends, which lost 0 bases and 6 bases, there was a span of 13 bases. This CDR3 spans 14 amino acids. As DNA, the CDR3 is TGTGCCAGCAGCTTGGTAACCGGGGCGTTCGAGCAGTACTTC. This gives the protein CASSLVTGAFEQYF.

This clonotype came up many times. The chain uses TRBV28 and TRBJ1-6, with 10 bases fitting TRBD1. This CDR3 contains 16 residues. The junction had 8 bases not matched to a gene; V was cut back by 5 bases and J by 7 bases. Germline V gives CDR1 MDHEN, CDR2 SYDVKM. In nucleotides, the CDR3 is TGTGCCAGCAGTCCCCGGACAGGGGGGGGAAATTCACCCCTCCACTTT. Residues: CASSPRTGGGNSPLHF.